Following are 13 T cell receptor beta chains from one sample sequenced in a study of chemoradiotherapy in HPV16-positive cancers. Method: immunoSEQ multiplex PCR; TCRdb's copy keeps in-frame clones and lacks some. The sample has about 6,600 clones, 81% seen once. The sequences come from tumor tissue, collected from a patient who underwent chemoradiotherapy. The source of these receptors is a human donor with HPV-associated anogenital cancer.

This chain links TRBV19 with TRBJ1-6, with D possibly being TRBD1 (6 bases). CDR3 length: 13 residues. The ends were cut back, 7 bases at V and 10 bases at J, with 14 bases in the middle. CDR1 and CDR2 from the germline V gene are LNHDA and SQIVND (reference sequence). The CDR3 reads CASTSYRESPLHF. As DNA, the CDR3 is TGTGCCAGTACCTCCTACAGGGAGTCACCCCTCCACTTT. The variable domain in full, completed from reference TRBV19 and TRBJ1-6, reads DGGITQSPKYLFRKEGQNVTLSCEQNLNHDAMYWYRQDPGQGLRLIYYSQIVNDFQKGDIAEGYSVSREKKESFPLTVTSAQKNPTAFYLCASTSYRESPLHFGNGTRLTVT.

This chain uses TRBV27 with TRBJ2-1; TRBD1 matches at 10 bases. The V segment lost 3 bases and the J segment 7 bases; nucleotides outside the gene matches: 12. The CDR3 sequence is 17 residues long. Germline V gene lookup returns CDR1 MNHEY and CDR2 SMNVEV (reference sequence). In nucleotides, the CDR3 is TGTGCCAGCAGTTTGCCCTCCGGGACAGGGGAAGGTAATGAGCAGTTCTTC. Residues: CASSLPSGTGEGNEQFF.

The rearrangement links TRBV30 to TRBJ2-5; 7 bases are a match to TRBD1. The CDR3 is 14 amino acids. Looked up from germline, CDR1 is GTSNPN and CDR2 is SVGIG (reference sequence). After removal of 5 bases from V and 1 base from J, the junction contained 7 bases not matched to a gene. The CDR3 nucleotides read TGTGCCTGGGCGACCGGGACAGTCCAAGAGACCCAGTACTTC. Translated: CAWATGTVQETQYF.

The CDR3 loop reads CASSFYNYNEQFF. The CDR3 DNA reads TGTGCCAGCAGCTTTTATAACTACAATGAGCAGTTCTTC. V gene TRBV7-2 combines with J gene TRBJ2-1, with unresolved D. The V end lost 3 bases, the J end lost 3 bases, and 6 bases lay between the germline ends. The CDR3 is 13 residues long. CDR1 is SGHTA and CDR2 is FQGNSA in the germline V gene.

The CDR3 loop is CASSGGTSGRIDTQYF. The CDR3 bases are TGTGCCAGCAGTGGAGGGACTAGCGGGAGGATAGATACGCAGTATTTT. The chain joins TRBV6-1 to TRBJ2-3; 15 positions match TRBD2. V shed 4 bases, J shed 5 bases, and the junction held 4 bases outside the gene matches. Germline CDR1 and CDR2: MNHNS and SASEGT. The length of the CDR3 is 16 residues.

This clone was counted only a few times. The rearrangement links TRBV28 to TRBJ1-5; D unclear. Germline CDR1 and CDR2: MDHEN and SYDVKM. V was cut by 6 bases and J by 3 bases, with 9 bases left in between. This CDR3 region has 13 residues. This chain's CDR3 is CASSPVTNQPQHF. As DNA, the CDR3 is TGTGCCAGCAGCCCGGTGACCAATCAGCCCCAGCATTTT.

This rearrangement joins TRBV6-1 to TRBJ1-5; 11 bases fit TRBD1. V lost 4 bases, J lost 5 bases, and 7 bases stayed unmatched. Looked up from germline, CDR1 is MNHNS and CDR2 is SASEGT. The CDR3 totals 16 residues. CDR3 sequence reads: CASSALGTGGYQPQHF. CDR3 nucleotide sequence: TGTGCCAGCAGTGCCTTGGGGACAGGGGGATATCAGCCCCAGCATTTT.

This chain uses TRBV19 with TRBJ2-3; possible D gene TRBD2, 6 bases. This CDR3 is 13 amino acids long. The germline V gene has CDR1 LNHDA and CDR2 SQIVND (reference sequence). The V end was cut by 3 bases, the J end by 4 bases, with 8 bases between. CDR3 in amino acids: CASSMGLADTQYF. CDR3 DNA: TGTGCCAGTAGTATGGGACTTGCAGATACGCAGTATTTT.

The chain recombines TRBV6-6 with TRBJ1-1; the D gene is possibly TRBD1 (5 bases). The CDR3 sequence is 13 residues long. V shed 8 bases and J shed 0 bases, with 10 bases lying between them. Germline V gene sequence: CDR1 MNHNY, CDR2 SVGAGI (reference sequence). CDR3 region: CASRQNMNTEAFF. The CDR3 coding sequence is TGTGCCAGCCGACAGAATATGAACACTGAAGCTTTCTTT.

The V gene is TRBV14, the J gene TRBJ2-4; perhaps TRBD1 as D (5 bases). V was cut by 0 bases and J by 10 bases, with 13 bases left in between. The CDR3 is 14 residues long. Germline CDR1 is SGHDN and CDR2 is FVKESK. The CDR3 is CASSQERNRGIQYF. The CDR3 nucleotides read TGTGCCAGCAGCCAAGAAAGGAATAGGGGAATTCAGTACTTC.

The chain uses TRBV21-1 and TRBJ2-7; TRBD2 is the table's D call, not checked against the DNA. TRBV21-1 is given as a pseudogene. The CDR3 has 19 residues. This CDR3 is CASSKGPGLAGELSYEQYF. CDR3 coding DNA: TGTGCCAGCAGCAAAGGTCCGGGACTAGCGGGAGAGCTCTCCTACGAGCAGTACTTC.

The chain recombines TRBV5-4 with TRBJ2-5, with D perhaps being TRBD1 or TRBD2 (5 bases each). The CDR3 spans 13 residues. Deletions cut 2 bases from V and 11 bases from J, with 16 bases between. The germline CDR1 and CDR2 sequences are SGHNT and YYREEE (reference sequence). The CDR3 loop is CASSFIGAGEQYF. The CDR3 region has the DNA TGTGCCAGCAGCTTTATCGGGGCCGGGGAGCAGTACTTC.

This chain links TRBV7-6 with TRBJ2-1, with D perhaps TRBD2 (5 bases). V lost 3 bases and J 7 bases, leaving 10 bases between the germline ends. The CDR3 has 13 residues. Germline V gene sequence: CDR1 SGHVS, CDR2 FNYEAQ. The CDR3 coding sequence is TGTGCCAGCAGCTTCCCTGGAGGTAATGAGCAGTTCTTC. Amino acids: CASSFPGGNEQFF.